This is a list of T cell receptor beta chains from one sample in a study of control samples from healthy donors and cancer patients. The protocol was immunoSEQ multiplex PCR, while the TCRdb copy is restricted to in-frame clones and leaves out a portion. Among about 130,000 clones listed, about 93% were seen once. Sequencing input: blood. These receptors were obtained from a middle-aged man in good health. CDR3s include the opening cysteine and the closing phenylalanine or tryptophan. The order of the fields is CDR3 DNA, CDR3 protein, J gene, clone size, D gene, V gene. The D gene is left open where the match is weak. A clone size is listed for some rows: how often the clone was seen (once, few, many), or a class if it is expanded.

CDR3nt: TGTGCCAGTAGTATTTCTGCGGGGGGGCTCAATGAGCAGTTCTTC; CDR3aa: CASSISAGGLNEQFF; j_gene: TRBJ2-1; abundance: -; d_gene: TRBD2; v_gene: TRBV19
CDR3nt: TGTGCCAGCAGTTTACGGCAGGACTATGGCTACACCTTC; CDR3aa: CASSLRQDYGYTF; j_gene: TRBJ1-2; abundance: -; d_gene: -; v_gene: TRBV12-3/TRBV12-4
CDR3nt: TGCGCCAGCAGCTTGTTGGGCGCCGCCTACGAGCAGTACTTC; CDR3aa: CASSLLGAAYEQYF; j_gene: TRBJ2-7; abundance: few; d_gene: -; v_gene: TRBV5-1
CDR3nt: TGTGCCAGCAGCCCCCGCGGATACAATGAGCAGTTCTTC; CDR3aa: CASSPRGYNEQFF; j_gene: TRBJ2-1; abundance: -; d_gene: -; v_gene: TRBV7-3
CDR3nt: TGTGCCAGCAGCCCAGAACAGGGGCTAAGGGCTCAGCCCCAGCATTTT; CDR3aa: CASSPEQGLRAQPQHF; j_gene: TRBJ1-5; abundance: -; d_gene: TRBD1; v_gene: TRBV28
CDR3nt: TGTGCCATCCTCGATCCGGCGGGGGGGCCCTACAATGAGCAGTTCTTC; CDR3aa: CAILDPAGGPYNEQFF; j_gene: TRBJ2-1; abundance: -; d_gene: TRBD2; v_gene: TRBV10-3
CDR3nt: TGCGCCAGCAGCTTGGCCGCCCTCGGGGGCGAGCAGTACTTC; CDR3aa: CASSLAALGGEQYF; j_gene: TRBJ2-7; abundance: -; d_gene: -; v_gene: TRBV5-1
CDR3nt: TGCGCCAGCAGCTTGGAAGGGTACAGGACCCAGCAGTACTTC; CDR3aa: CASSLEGYRTQQYF; j_gene: TRBJ2-7; abundance: -; d_gene: -; v_gene: TRBV5-1
CDR3nt: TGTGCCAGCAGTTACGGGTACAATGAGCAGTTCTTC; CDR3aa: CASSYGYNEQFF; j_gene: TRBJ2-1; abundance: -; d_gene: -; v_gene: TRBV6-5
CDR3nt: TGTGCCAGCTCACTTGGACAGGGGGCCCCAACTAATGAAAAACTGTTTTTT; CDR3aa: CASSLGQGAPTNEKLFF; j_gene: TRBJ1-4; abundance: -; d_gene: TRBD1; v_gene: TRBV18
CDR3nt: TGTGCCAGCAGTGGGCCTAGCGGGGGAAATATAGAGACCCAGTACTTC; CDR3aa: CASSGPSGGNIETQYF; j_gene: TRBJ2-5; abundance: -; d_gene: TRBD2; v_gene: TRBV6-1
CDR3nt: TGTGCCAGCAGCGTCCTCTCGGTGAACACTGAAGCTTTCTTT; CDR3aa: CASSVLSVNTEAFF; j_gene: TRBJ1-1; abundance: -; d_gene: -; v_gene: TRBV3-1/TRBV3-2
CDR3nt: TGTGCCAGCAGCTTTGGGACAGGGTACAATGAGCAGTTCTTC; CDR3aa: CASSFGTGYNEQFF; j_gene: TRBJ2-1; abundance: once; d_gene: TRBD1; v_gene: TRBV7-3
CDR3nt: TGTGCCAGCAGTTTGAGGCAAGGCAGACAAACCTCGGGCACCGGGGAGCTGTTTTTT; CDR3aa: CASSLRQGRQTSGTGELFF; j_gene: TRBJ2-2; abundance: -; d_gene: -; v_gene: TRBV28
CDR3nt: TGCGCCAGCAGCCAAGAAGGGCTAGCAGGCACAGATACGCAGTATTTT; CDR3aa: CASSQEGLAGTDTQYF; j_gene: TRBJ2-3; abundance: -; d_gene: -; v_gene: TRBV4-1
CDR3nt: TGTGCCAGCAGCACGGGACAGGGGACTACTGAAGCTTTCTTT; CDR3aa: CASSTGQGTTEAFF; j_gene: TRBJ1-1; abundance: -; d_gene: TRBD1; v_gene: TRBV6-6
CDR3nt: TGCGCCAGCAGCCCACTGGGGGGGACCCCTGCCGAGCAGTACTTC; CDR3aa: CASSPLGGTPAEQYF; j_gene: TRBJ2-7; abundance: -; d_gene: TRBD2; v_gene: TRBV5-1
CDR3nt: TGTGCCAGCAGCCGAACCCGGCGCAGTAACGAGCAGTACTTC; CDR3aa: CASSRTRRSNEQYF; j_gene: TRBJ2-7; abundance: -; d_gene: -; v_gene: TRBV3-1/TRBV3-2
CDR3nt: TGTGCCAGCAGCCGCTGGCCCGGGACAGACTATGGCTACACCTTC; CDR3aa: CASSRWPGTDYGYTF; j_gene: TRBJ1-2; abundance: -; d_gene: TRBD1; v_gene: TRBV3-1/TRBV3-2
CDR3nt: TGTGCCAGCAGCTTGGTGGGACCCGCTGGAAACACCATATATTTT; CDR3aa: CASSLVGPAGNTIYF; j_gene: TRBJ1-3; abundance: -; d_gene: -; v_gene: TRBV5-4
CDR3nt: TGTGCCAGCAGCTCCCCTGCAGGGATTCTCCAAGAGACCCAGTACTTC; CDR3aa: CASSSPAGILQETQYF; j_gene: TRBJ2-5; abundance: -; d_gene: -; v_gene: TRBV3-1/TRBV3-2
CDR3nt: TGCGCCAGCAGCCAAGAACCGGACACCCGCGAGCAGTACTTC; CDR3aa: CASSQEPDTREQYF; j_gene: TRBJ2-7; abundance: -; d_gene: -; v_gene: TRBV4-1
CDR3nt: TGTGCCAGCACCTTACTGTGGCAGGGCTACAATGAGCAGTTCTTC; CDR3aa: CASTLLWQGYNEQFF; j_gene: TRBJ2-1; abundance: -; d_gene: -; v_gene: TRBV11-2
CDR3nt: TGCGCCAGCAGGCGACCGGGACTAGCGGGGGGTAAAACCGGGGAGCTGTTTTTT; CDR3aa: CASRRPGLAGGKTGELFF; j_gene: TRBJ2-2; abundance: -; d_gene: TRBD2; v_gene: TRBV5-1
CDR3nt: TGTGCCAGCAGTTACTCCCCGCAGGGGATGGAGGAGACCCAGTACTTC; CDR3aa: CASSYSPQGMEETQYF; j_gene: TRBJ2-5; abundance: once; d_gene: -; v_gene: TRBV6-5
CDR3nt: TGCGCCAGCAGCCCCGGACAGGGCGCCGGAAACACCATATATTTT; CDR3aa: CASSPGQGAGNTIYF; j_gene: TRBJ1-3; abundance: once; d_gene: TRBD1; v_gene: TRBV5-1
CDR3nt: TGTGCCAGCAGTTTAGAATACGAGCAGTACTTC; CDR3aa: CASSLEYEQYF; j_gene: TRBJ2-7; abundance: -; d_gene: -; v_gene: TRBV12-3/TRBV12-4
CDR3nt: TGTGCCAGCACCCCCGGGGGGGGGTACACCTTC; CDR3aa: CASTPGGGYTF; j_gene: TRBJ1-2; abundance: -; d_gene: -; v_gene: TRBV28
CDR3nt: TGTGCCAGCAGTTACTGGGGTGAAAAACTGTTTTTT; CDR3aa: CASSYWGEKLFF; j_gene: TRBJ1-4; abundance: -; d_gene: -; v_gene: TRBV6-6
CDR3nt: TGTGCCAGCAGTGTTAGCCACTCTGGAAACACCATATATTTT; CDR3aa: CASSVSHSGNTIYF; j_gene: TRBJ1-3; abundance: -; d_gene: -; v_gene: TRBV25-1
CDR3nt: TGTGCCAGCAGTTTATTTGGCGCGGGGTTGAGCACCGGGGAGCTGTTTTTT; CDR3aa: CASSLFGAGLSTGELFF; j_gene: TRBJ2-2; abundance: -; d_gene: -; v_gene: TRBV28
CDR3nt: TGTGCCAGCAGCCATCGGGGATGGGGCTACACCTTC; CDR3aa: CASSHRGWGYTF; j_gene: TRBJ1-2; abundance: -; d_gene: -; v_gene: TRBV3-1/TRBV3-2
CDR3nt: TGTGCCACCAGTTCCCAGGGAGGCTACACCTTC; CDR3aa: CATSSQGGYTF; j_gene: TRBJ1-2; abundance: once; d_gene: -; v_gene: TRBV24-1
CDR3nt: TGTGCCAGCGGGGGTTGGGGGAACACCGGGGAGCTGTTTTTT; CDR3aa: CASGGWGNTGELFF; j_gene: TRBJ2-2; abundance: -; d_gene: -; v_gene: TRBV6-6
CDR3nt: TGTGCCAGCAGCTCTTCTCGGGTGGGGGGGCTAAATGAGCAGTTCTTC; CDR3aa: CASSSSRVGGLNEQFF; j_gene: TRBJ2-1; abundance: -; d_gene: -; v_gene: TRBV5-5
CDR3nt: TGTGCCAGCAGCTTGGCGGGACTCAGCACCGGGGAGCTGTTTTTT; CDR3aa: CASSLAGLSTGELFF; j_gene: TRBJ2-2; abundance: -; d_gene: -; v_gene: TRBV7-2
CDR3nt: TGTGCCAGCAGTTACTCGAGGGACAGGGGGCTTGGTTTGGGTATCGCTGAAGCTTTCTTT; CDR3aa: CASSYSRDRGLGLGIAEAFF; j_gene: TRBJ1-1; abundance: -; d_gene: TRBD1; v_gene: TRBV6-2/TRBV6-3
CDR3nt: TGTGCCAGCAGCTTACGGCACACGAACACTGAAGCTTTCTTT; CDR3aa: CASSLRHTNTEAFF; j_gene: TRBJ1-1; abundance: -; d_gene: -; v_gene: TRBV13
CDR3nt: TGTGCCAGCAGTTACTCGAATCCGGGGAGGACTGAAGCTTTCTTT; CDR3aa: CASSYSNPGRTEAFF; j_gene: TRBJ1-1; abundance: -; d_gene: -; v_gene: TRBV6-5
CDR3nt: TGCGCCAGCAGCTTGGCGGGGGGGAGAAATGAGCAGTTCTTC; CDR3aa: CASSLAGGRNEQFF; j_gene: TRBJ2-1; abundance: -; d_gene: TRBD2; v_gene: TRBV5-1
CDR3nt: TGTGCCAGCAGCCCTACAGGGGAATGGGGTGAAAAACTGTTTTTT; CDR3aa: CASSPTGEWGEKLFF; j_gene: TRBJ1-4; abundance: -; d_gene: TRBD1; v_gene: TRBV5-6
CDR3nt: TGCGCCAGCAGTCCCGCGTTGGGGGGGTCCTACGAGCAGTACTTC; CDR3aa: CASSPALGGSYEQYF; j_gene: TRBJ2-7; abundance: -; d_gene: TRBD2; v_gene: TRBV5-1
CDR3nt: TGTGCCAGCAGCTTGGTACAGGGCCTGAATGAAAAACTGTTTTTT; CDR3aa: CASSLVQGLNEKLFF; j_gene: TRBJ1-4; abundance: -; d_gene: -; v_gene: TRBV5-5
CDR3nt: TGCGCCAGCAGCGCAAATACAGGAGGAGGCTACACCTTC; CDR3aa: CASSANTGGGYTF; j_gene: TRBJ1-2; abundance: -; d_gene: -; v_gene: TRBV5-1
CDR3nt: TGTGCCAGCAGCCAAACGACAGTTTCACCCCTCCACTTT; CDR3aa: CASSQTTVSPLHF; j_gene: TRBJ1-6; abundance: few; d_gene: -; v_gene: TRBV3-1/TRBV3-2
CDR3nt: TGTGCCAGCAGTGGTTCTGACAAAGAGACCCAGTACTTC; CDR3aa: CASSGSDKETQYF; j_gene: TRBJ2-5; abundance: -; d_gene: -; v_gene: TRBV2
CDR3nt: TGTGCCAGCAGCTTTCCGAGTTTCTCCTACGAGCAGTACTTC; CDR3aa: CASSFPSFSYEQYF; j_gene: TRBJ2-7; abundance: -; d_gene: -; v_gene: TRBV5-6
CDR3nt: TGCGCCAGCAGCTTGGAGGGCGGACCTCTCGGGTCACCCCTCCACTTT; CDR3aa: CASSLEGGPLGSPLHF; j_gene: TRBJ1-6; abundance: -; d_gene: -; v_gene: TRBV5-1